This entry is about one TCR beta chain. Its antigen remains unknown. This sample is part of a study of graft-versus-host responses after intestinal transplantation. Data came from immunoSEQ multiplex PCR; TCRdb stores just in-frame clones and leaves some out. The profile shows 55,000 to 65,000 clones, around 93% of them singletons. Findings and limits, study-wide: GvH clones appeared in recipient marrow, some first in ileum or blood.

The V segment lost 5 bases and the J segment 1 base; nucleotides outside the gene matches: 3. The CDR3 spans 15 residues. Germline CDR1 is KGHSH and CDR2 is LQKENI. Specimen: unstimulated CD4+ T cells sorted from spleen or lymph node cells, collected before transplant. The sequence derives from a human donor who was the organ donor for an intestinal transplant. The rearrangement joins TRBV18 to TRBJ2-3; 10 bases fit TRBD2. The CDR3 DNA reads as TGTGCCAGCTCATCCGGACTAGCGGGCACAGATACGCAGTATTTT. As protein: CASSSGLAGTDTQYF.